What follows are 8 T cell receptor beta chains derived from one specimen sequenced in a study of blood T cell repertoires in COVID-19 (dated by TCRdb to the early 2020s). The method was the immunoSEQ multiplex PCR assay. TCRdb obtained this table from immuneACCESS and retained in-frame rearrangements with V and J assigned. These tables miss some clones; where compared with another copy, unresolved V genes account for less than half of the shortfall, and the remainder is unexplained. In all, the sample holds 350,000 to 400,000 clones, and roughly nine tenths of those were seen once. The ten largest clonotypes hold just over 0.85% of the sample. Input material: PBMCs or T cells enriched from blood (not recorded which). The source of these receptors is a middle-aged woman who had been exposed to COVID-19.

This clone was picked up a small number of times. The V gene is TRBV5-4, the J gene TRBJ1-2, with 8 nucleotides matching TRBD1. CDR3 length: 14 amino acids. In germline, CDR1 is SGHNT, CDR2 YYREEE (reference sequence). Unmatched junction bases numbered 5, after V lost 1 base and J lost 6 bases. This chain's CDR3 is CASSLFSGGDGYTF. The CDR3 DNA reads as TGTGCCAGCAGCTTGTTCTCAGGGGGCGATGGCTACACCTTC.

The chain uses TRBV14 and TRBJ1-6; D ambiguous. V was shortened by 2 bases and J by 8 bases, with 10 bases between the two germline ends. The CDR3 is 14 amino acids. CDR1 and CDR2 from the germline V gene are SGHDN and FVKESK. The CDR3 DNA reads as TGTGCCAGCAGCCAATACGGGTTTGATTCACCCCTCCACTTT. Translating it yields CASSQYGFDSPLHF.

J is TRBJ1-4 and V is TRBV6-5, with 10 bases lining up with TRBD1. Germline CDR1 MNHEY, CDR2 SVGAGI. V dropped 0 bases and J dropped 6; count of bases not matched to a gene: 1. The CDR3 consists of 15 residues. The CDR3 region has the DNA TGTGCCAGCAGTTACTCGACAGGGGGCTATGAAAAACTGTTTTTT. The encoded protein is CASSYSTGGYEKLFF.

This chain joins TRBV30 and TRBJ2-2; D is perhaps TRBD2 (6 bases). The CDR3 is 17 amino acids. CDR1 is GTSNPN, CDR2 SVGIG, per germline (reference sequence). V lost 2 bases and J lost 1, with 17 bases in between. The CDR3 DNA follows: TGTGCCTGGAGTTCTTCCGGGACTCATCAGAACACCGGGGAGCTGTTTTTT. Amino acid sequence: CAWSSSGTHQNTGELFF.

About this clone: Other nucleotide sequences from this sample produce the same CDR3. The chain couples TRBV7-9 to TRBJ1-4; no clear D. Germline CDR1 reads SEHNR; CDR2 reads FQNEAQ (reference sequence). This CDR3 comprises 15 residues. V was pared by 1 base and J by 0 bases, with 6 bases between. CDR3 bases: TGTGCCAGCAGCTTAGGACAAGCAACTAATGAAAAACTGTTTTTT. Protein product: CASSLGQATNEKLFF.

This clone has more than one count but fewer than ten. The V and J genes are TRBV27 and TRBJ1-5; D uncertain. CDR3 length equals 14 residues. V lost 6 bases and J lost 1, with 10 bases in between. Germline V CDR1 and CDR2: MNHEY, SMNVEV (reference sequence). The chain's CDR3 is CASRPGRSNQPQHF. The CDR3 DNA is TGTGCCAGCAGGCCCGGCAGGAGCAATCAGCCCCAGCATTTT.

The chain recombines TRBV7-9 with TRBJ2-7; D ambiguous. This CDR3 spans 14 amino acids. Trimming took 1 base from V and 2 from J, leaving 9 bases between them. Germline CDR1 and CDR2: SEHNR and FQNEAQ (reference sequence). CDR3 protein: CASSLGNTAYEQYF. The CDR3 DNA reads TGTGCCAGCAGCTTAGGCAACACCGCCTACGAGCAGTACTTC.

The chain recombines TRBV25-1 with TRBJ1-1; the match to TRBD1 covers 9 bases. The V gene end was trimmed by 1 base and the J gene end by 4 bases; junction bases not matched to a gene: 10. Germline CDR1 reads MGHDK; CDR2 reads SYGVNS. The CDR3 contains 17 residues. The CDR3 region is CASSEWALDRGGTEAFF. The CDR3 DNA follows: TGTGCCAGCAGTGAATGGGCGTTGGACAGGGGTGGCACTGAAGCTTTCTTT.